This T cell receptor (beta chain) was sequenced in a study of OX40 agonist ivuxolimab in advanced cancers. Study background: Intravenous ivuxolimab at 0.01 to 10 mg/kg was given to patients every 2 weeks.

With autoimmune disease history or systemic immunosuppression, patients were excluded. Germline-derived CDR1 and CDR2 are MNHEY and SVGAGI. The CDR3 length is 12 residues. Libraries were prepared by immunoSEQ multiplex PCR; TCRdb keeps only in-frame clonotypes and omits some of them. The sample comprises 75,000 to 80,000 clones, roughly 84% of which are singletons, and 5.5% to 6.5% rests with the top ten. This clonotype was sampled from an adult with an advanced solid tumor such as melanoma, head and neck, liver or kidney cancer. The genes are TRBV6-5 and TRBJ2-5, with 8 bases lining up with TRBD2. The source material was CD4+ or CD8+ T cells sorted from blood, sampled in a trial of the OX40 agonist ivuxolimab. The CDR3 DNA reads TGTGGGGGCGGGGGGCACGAAGAGACCCAGTACTTC. Protein product: CGGGGHEETQYF.